A selection of T cell receptor beta chains follows, all from one sample in a study of blood T cell repertoires in COVID-19. Assay used: immunoSEQ multiplex PCR; TCRdb lists only in-frame clones, some missing. The table includes over 60,000 clones, roughly nine tenths detected once. The source material was peripheral blood. The receptors shown here come from a woman aged 50 to 60 with active COVID-19. The CDR3 runs from the conserved cysteine through the conserved F or W. The D gene is left open where the match is weak. The listing skips clone size in some rows; elsewhere it reads once, few, many or a size class.

j_call: TRBJ2-3; d_call: NA; v_call: TRBV9; clone_size: NA; cdr3_aa: CASSELATDTQYF; cdr3_nt: TGTGCCAGCAGCGAGCTAGCAACAGATACGCAGTATTTT
j_call: TRBJ1-2; d_call: NA; v_call: TRBV6-5; clone_size: NA; cdr3_aa: CASSYSRAPYGYTF; cdr3_nt: TGTGCCAGCAGTTACTCGAGGGCGCCCTATGGCTACACCTTC
j_call: TRBJ1-1; d_call: TRBD1; v_call: TRBV6-5; clone_size: NA; cdr3_aa: CASSYSRGWTEAFF; cdr3_nt: TGTGCCAGCAGTTACAGCAGGGGGTGGACTGAAGCTTTCTTT
j_call: TRBJ1-6; d_call: NA; v_call: TRBV30; clone_size: NA; cdr3_aa: CAWRQGDPLHF; cdr3_nt: TGTGCCTGGCGACAAGGGGATCCCCTCCACTTT
j_call: TRBJ2-3; d_call: TRBD1; v_call: TRBV6-4; clone_size: NA; cdr3_aa: CASKRQGDPDGTDTQYF; cdr3_nt: TGTGCCAGCAAGCGGCAGGGGGACCCGGATGGCACAGATACGCAGTATTTT
j_call: TRBJ2-2; d_call: TRBD1; v_call: TRBV5-1; clone_size: NA; cdr3_aa: CASSLARGGGGTGELFF; cdr3_nt: TGCGCCAGCAGCTTGGCCAGAGGGGGCGGCGGCACCGGGGAGCTGTTTTTT
j_call: TRBJ2-3; d_call: NA; v_call: TRBV11-2; clone_size: NA; cdr3_aa: CASSSLAEARGQYF; cdr3_nt: TGTGCCAGCAGCTCCTTGGCGGAGGCACGGGGGCAGTATTTT
j_call: TRBJ1-1; d_call: NA; v_call: TRBV7-2; clone_size: NA; cdr3_aa: CASSLGQVTEAFF; cdr3_nt: TGTGCCAGCAGCCTGGGTCAGGTCACTGAAGCTTTCTTT
j_call: TRBJ2-1; d_call: NA; v_call: TRBV7-2; clone_size: few; cdr3_aa: CASSPRGQGFTLSEQFF; cdr3_nt: TGTGCCAGCAGCCCCCGGGGCCAGGGGTTTACTCTCAGTGAGCAGTTCTTC
j_call: TRBJ2-4; d_call: TRBD2; v_call: TRBV28; clone_size: NA; cdr3_aa: CASSPREKAKNIQYF; cdr3_nt: TGTGCCAGCAGTCCGCGGGAGAAGGCCAAAAACATTCAGTACTTC
j_call: TRBJ1-2; d_call: TRBD1; v_call: TRBV9; clone_size: NA; cdr3_aa: CASSPLDRGHGYTF; cdr3_nt: TGTGCCAGCAGCCCCTTGGACAGGGGGCATGGCTACACCTTC
j_call: TRBJ2-5; d_call: TRBD2; v_call: TRBV5-1; clone_size: NA; cdr3_aa: CASSLAGGVGETQYF; cdr3_nt: TGCGCCAGCAGCTTGGCGGGAGGGGTTGGAGAGACCCAGTACTTC
j_call: TRBJ2-1; d_call: NA; v_call: TRBV11-2; clone_size: once; cdr3_aa: CASSLVQRSEQFF; cdr3_nt: TGTGCCAGCAGCTTAGTACAAAGGAGTGAGCAGTTCTTC
j_call: TRBJ1-2; d_call: TRBD1; v_call: TRBV5-4; clone_size: NA; cdr3_aa: CASRRTGGGGYTF; cdr3_nt: TGTGCCAGCAGACGGACAGGGGGCGGAGGCTACACCTTC
j_call: TRBJ2-7; d_call: TRBD2; v_call: TRBV5-5; clone_size: NA; cdr3_aa: CASSPAARGSYEQYF; cdr3_nt: TGTGCCAGCAGCCCGGCGGCTCGCGGGAGTTACGAGCAGTACTTC
j_call: TRBJ1-1; d_call: TRBD1; v_call: TRBV7-9; clone_size: NA; cdr3_aa: CASSRRQGIDRPEAFF; cdr3_nt: TGTGCCAGCAGCCGGCGACAGGGTATAGATCGCCCTGAAGCTTTCTTT
j_call: TRBJ1-6; d_call: NA; v_call: TRBV5-1; clone_size: NA; cdr3_aa: CASSLVPGSGSPLHF; cdr3_nt: TGCGCCAGCAGCTTGGTCCCGGGGTCCGGTTCACCCCTCCACTTT
j_call: TRBJ2-7; d_call: TRBD2; v_call: TRBV5-1; clone_size: NA; cdr3_aa: CASSLEAGGPHEQYF; cdr3_nt: TGCGCCAGCAGCTTGGAAGCGGGAGGGCCCCACGAGCAGTACTTC
j_call: TRBJ2-7; d_call: NA; v_call: TRBV28; clone_size: few; cdr3_aa: CASSLTGYEQYF; cdr3_nt: TGTGCCAGCAGTTTGACAGGCTACGAGCAGTACTTC
j_call: TRBJ2-3; d_call: TRBD1; v_call: TRBV5-5; clone_size: NA; cdr3_aa: CASSARQGLGTDTQYF; cdr3_nt: TGTGCCAGCAGCGCCAGACAGGGCCTGGGCACAGATACGCAGTATTTT
j_call: TRBJ1-6; d_call: TRBD1; v_call: TRBV6-9; clone_size: NA; cdr3_aa: CASSRQGSSYNSPLHF; cdr3_nt: TGTGCCAGCAGTCGACAGGGGAGCTCCTATAATTCACCCCTCCACTTT
j_call: TRBJ2-7; d_call: TRBD1; v_call: TRBV28; clone_size: NA; cdr3_aa: CASKQGGLTYEQYF; cdr3_nt: TGTGCCAGCAAACAAGGGGGCCTCACCTACGAGCAGTACTTC
j_call: TRBJ2-7; d_call: TRBD1; v_call: TRBV7-9; clone_size: NA; cdr3_aa: CASSWTGGTPDQYF; cdr3_nt: TGTGCCAGCAGTTGGACAGGGGGCACACCGGATCAGTACTTC
j_call: TRBJ2-7; d_call: TRBD2; v_call: TRBV3-1/TRBV3-2; clone_size: NA; cdr3_aa: CASKIARREGHGEQYF; cdr3_nt: TGTGCCAGCAAAATCGCTCGGCGGGAGGGCCACGGCGAGCAGTACTTC
j_call: TRBJ2-1; d_call: NA; v_call: TRBV6-1; clone_size: NA; cdr3_aa: CASSEASKFEQFF; cdr3_nt: TGTGCCAGCAGTGAAGCGTCTAAGTTTGAGCAGTTCTTC
j_call: TRBJ2-5; d_call: NA; v_call: TRBV9; clone_size: NA; cdr3_aa: CASSVGGWETQYF; cdr3_nt: TGTGCCAGCAGCGTAGGGGGCTGGGAGACCCAGTACTTC
j_call: TRBJ2-7; d_call: NA; v_call: TRBV5-1; clone_size: NA; cdr3_aa: CASSLRSVEQYF; cdr3_nt: TGCGCCAGCAGCTTGCGGAGTGTCGAGCAGTACTTC
j_call: TRBJ2-7; d_call: NA; v_call: TRBV2; clone_size: NA; cdr3_aa: CASTGSMSRYEQYF; cdr3_nt: TGTGCCAGCACCGGATCAATGTCTAGGTACGAGCAGTACTTC
j_call: TRBJ1-5; d_call: TRBD1; v_call: TRBV18; clone_size: NA; cdr3_aa: CASSNDRGPRPQHF; cdr3_nt: TGTGCCAGCTCAAACGACAGGGGCCCTCGTCCCCAGCATTTT
j_call: TRBJ2-5; d_call: TRBD1; v_call: TRBV2; clone_size: NA; cdr3_aa: CASSVGQGETETQYF; cdr3_nt: TGTGCCAGCAGTGTAGGGCAGGGGGAAACAGAGACCCAGTACTTC
j_call: TRBJ1-5; d_call: NA; v_call: TRBV5-1; clone_size: NA; cdr3_aa: CASSPSGGQPQHF; cdr3_nt: TGCGCCAGCAGTCCGTCTGGGGGGCAGCCCCAGCATTTT
j_call: TRBJ2-7; d_call: NA; v_call: TRBV13; clone_size: NA; cdr3_aa: CASSRTTYEQYF; cdr3_nt: TGTGCCAGCAGCCGAACAACCTACGAGCAGTACTTC